These T cell receptor beta chains were read from a single sample in a study of T cell responses to AZD1222 COVID-19 vaccine. The protocol was immunoSEQ multiplex PCR, while the TCRdb copy is restricted to in-frame clones and leaves out a portion. The profile covers around 58,000 clones, with approximately 80% appearing a single time and around 19% taken by the ten largest. Sequencing used peripheral blood, obtained on day 0 of AZD1222 vaccination. These receptors all stem from an adult in good health. Both conserved end residues are part of each CDR3. The D gene is left open where the match is weak. Size tells how often a clone was seen (once, few, many) or the class of an expanded clone, and some rows leave it out.

v_gene	abundance	j_gene	d_gene	CDR3nt	CDR3aa
TRBV12-3/TRBV12-4	-	TRBJ2-7	TRBD2	TGTGCCAGCCGAAAGGCTAGCGGACTCTCGCAGTACTTC	CASRKASGLSQYF
TRBV5-1	-	TRBJ2-6	-	TGCGCCAGCAGCTTGATGGCTAGTGGGGCCAACGTCCTGACTTTC	CASSLMASGANVLTF
TRBV6-5	-	TRBJ1-2	-	TGTGCCAGCAATAGGGGCGGATTCTATGGCTACACCTTC	CASNRGGFYGYTF
TRBV2	-	TRBJ1-6	TRBD1	TGTGCCAGCACGATCTTGGGACAGGGAAATTCACCCCTCCACTTT	CASTILGQGNSPLHF
TRBV2	-	TRBJ2-3	TRBD2	TGTGCCAGCGGGTCCATCAGCGGGACGGCAGATACGCAGTATTTT	CASGSISGTADTQYF
TRBV6-5	-	TRBJ1-6	-	TGTGCCAGCAGCTTAGGTCCTGTAGGAGGTTCACCCCTCCACTTT	CASSLGPVGGSPLHF
TRBV10-3	few	TRBJ1-5	TRBD1	TGTGCCATCAGTGAGTCCCAGGGGGGAACTCAGCCCCAGCATTTT	CAISESQGGTQPQHF
TRBV20-1	-	TRBJ1-1	-	TGCAGTGCTACTGACGGCCAGAACACTGAAGCTTTCTTT	CSATDGQNTEAFF
TRBV7-9	-	TRBJ1-2	-	TGTGCCAGCAGCCCTGACAGGAACTATGGCTACACCTTC	CASSPDRNYGYTF
TRBV12-3/TRBV12-4	-	TRBJ1-1	TRBD1	TGTGCCAGCAGACGACAGGGGGCTATTGAAGCTTTCTTT	CASRRQGAIEAFF
TRBV29-1	few	TRBJ1-2	-	TGCAGCGTTGAAGACCTTAGAAAGGGAGGCTACACCTTC	CSVEDLRKGGYTF
TRBV5-1	-	TRBJ2-1	-	TGCGCCAGCAGCTTGTCGGCGCCGAACTACAATGAGCAGTTCTTC	CASSLSAPNYNEQFF
TRBV5-1	-	TRBJ2-7	TRBD2	TGCGCCAGCAGCTTCCTAGCGGGAGGATTCTACGAGCAGTACTTC	CASSFLAGGFYEQYF
TRBV28	once	TRBJ1-4	-	TGTGCCGCGAGGGGGGCCAGAGCAACTAATGAAAAACTGTTTTTT	CAARGARATNEKLFF
TRBV3-1/TRBV3-2	-	TRBJ1-1	TRBD1	TGTGCCAGCAGCCTAGGACAGGGGATAACTGAAGCTTTCTTT	CASSLGQGITEAFF
TRBV28	-	TRBJ2-6	-	TGTGCCAGCAGATGGACGGCTGACGCCAACGTCCTGACTTTC	CASRWTADANVLTF
TRBV5-1	-	TRBJ2-1	TRBD2	TGCGCCAGCCGACCGCCGAGTAGCGGGATGTATGAGCAGTTCTTC	CASRPPSSGMYEQFF
TRBV6-5	-	TRBJ1-2	-	TGTGCCAGCAGTTACTCTATTTACAGGAAAGGCGGCTACACCTTC	CASSYSIYRKGGYTF
TRBV12-3/TRBV12-4	-	TRBJ1-3	-	TGTGCCATTACGGGAGTAACTGGAAACACCATATATTTT	CAITGVTGNTIYF
TRBV2	-	TRBJ2-3	-	TGTGCCGCTTCGGCGGGGCGGGTCACAGATACGCAGTATTTT	CAASAGRVTDTQYF
TRBV9	-	TRBJ2-3	-	TGTGCCAGCAGCGGAACAAGCTCAGATACGCAGTATTTT	CASSGTSSDTQYF
TRBV6-5	once	TRBJ1-2	-	TGTGCCAGCAGCCCGTTAGGTTCAGGGGCCGGCTACACCTTC	CASSPLGSGAGYTF
TRBV6-5	-	TRBJ2-4	-	TGTGCCAGCACGCCGGGGGCCAAAAACATTCAGTACTTC	CASTPGAKNIQYF
TRBV9	-	TRBJ1-2	-	TGTGCCAGCAGGCCCGGGGGCTCGGAGGGCTACACCTTC	CASRPGGSEGYTF
TRBV18	once	TRBJ2-1	TRBD2	TGTGCCAGCTCACCAATAGCGGGAGGGACCAATGAGCAGTTCTTC	CASSPIAGGTNEQFF
TRBV4-1	-	TRBJ2-3	-	TGCGCCAGCAGCCAAGTGGACTACGACACAGATACGCAGTATTTT	CASSQVDYDTDTQYF
TRBV10-3	-	TRBJ2-7	-	TGTGCCATCAGAGGAGGCTCTTCCTCCTACGAGCAGTACTTC	CAIRGGSSSYEQYF
TRBV28	once	TRBJ2-5	TRBD2	TGTGCCAGCAGTTTAGGGGTGTCTAGCGGGAGTCGGGAGACCCAGTACTTC	CASSLGVSSGSRETQYF
TRBV2	once	TRBJ2-1	TRBD1	TGTGCCAGCAGTAGACTGACAGGGTTCAATGAGCAGTTCTTC	CASSRLTGFNEQFF
TRBV7-2	-	TRBJ2-3	TRBD2	TGTGCCAGCAGCTTATTAGGAGTAGCGGGAGGTAGGGATACGCAGTATTTT	CASSLLGVAGGRDTQYF
TRBV3-1/TRBV3-2	-	TRBJ1-4	-	TGTGCCAGCAGCCAAGTGCAGGCTTTTAATGAAAAACTGTTTTTT	CASSQVQAFNEKLFF
TRBV4-1	-	TRBJ1-2	-	TGCGCCAGCAGCCAAGAAAGGACCCAGAACTATGGCTACACCTTC	CASSQERTQNYGYTF
TRBV9	-	TRBJ2-7	TRBD2	TGTGCCAGCAGCTTCGGACTAGCGGTTTACGAGCAGTACTTC	CASSFGLAVYEQYF
TRBV5-1	-	TRBJ2-1	TRBD2	TGCGCCAGCAGCTGGGGGCTAGCGGGAGCATTTCGCGACAATGAGCAGTTCTTC	CASSWGLAGAFRDNEQFF
TRBV19	-	TRBJ1-2	-	TGTGCCAGTAGTTCGGACAACTATGGCTACACCTTC	CASSSDNYGYTF
TRBV7-2	-	TRBJ2-1	TRBD2	TGTGCCAGCAGCTTAAGGTGGGGGGTAGCGGGAGAGAATGAGCAGTTCTTC	CASSLRWGVAGENEQFF
TRBV5-1	-	TRBJ2-3	-	TGCGCCAGCAGCTTAACGTCTAGCTCCTGGGGCGATACGCAGTATTTT	CASSLTSSSWGDTQYF
TRBV9	-	TRBJ1-4	-	TGTGCCAGCAGCGCACAGGGAACTAATGAAAAACTGTTTTTT	CASSAQGTNEKLFF
TRBV10-3	-	TRBJ1-1	-	TGTGCCATCGCAATGCAGAACACTGAAGCTTTCTTT	CAIAMQNTEAFF
TRBV7-2	few	TRBJ1-2	TRBD1	TGTGCCAGCAGCGGCCGGGACAGCGGATATAAGAACTATGGCTACACCTTC	CASSGRDSGYKNYGYTF
TRBV7-2	-	TRBJ1-2	-	TGTGCCAGCAGGGCGGCTGGAGGGAACTATGGCTACACCTTC	CASRAAGGNYGYTF
TRBV7-2	-	TRBJ1-5	-	TGTGCCAGCAGCTTAGAAAATGGTCAGCCCCAGCATTTT	CASSLENGQPQHF
TRBV6-6	once	TRBJ1-5	TRBD1	TGTGCCAGCAGGGGACAGCATAATCAGCCCCAGCATTTT	CASRGQHNQPQHF
TRBV5-1	-	TRBJ1-6	-	TGCGCCAGCAGCTTACAACTGGGTGGATCACCCCTCCACTTT	CASSLQLGGSPLHF
TRBV30	once	TRBJ2-5	-	TGTGCCTGGAACCGTCGGCAGGGAGTGCGAGAGACCCAGTACTTC	CAWNRRQGVRETQYF
TRBV28	-	TRBJ2-7	-	TGTGCCAGCAGTCCATCGGTGGGCTTATCCTACGAGCAGTACTTC	CASSPSVGLSYEQYF
TRBV5-1	-	TRBJ1-2	TRBD1	TGCGCCAGCAGCTTGGCCAGGGGGCCGAATGGCTACACCTTC	CASSLARGPNGYTF
TRBV7-8	-	TRBJ2-5	TRBD1	TGTGCCAGCAGCTTAATGGGACAGATATCGCAAGAGACCCAGTACTTC	CASSLMGQISQETQYF
TRBV5-1	once	TRBJ1-4	-	TGCGCCAGCAGCTTCGAGGGAGAGAATGAAAAACTGTTTTTT	CASSFEGENEKLFF
TRBV27	-	TRBJ2-1	TRBD2	TGTGCCAGCAGTTTAGGGCCCCAAGCGGGATACAAATACAATGAGCAGTTCTTC	CASSLGPQAGYKYNEQFF
TRBV11-3	-	TRBJ1-5	-	TGTGCCAGCAGCTTACAGCGGAACCAGCCCCAGCATTTT	CASSLQRNQPQHF
TRBV12-3/TRBV12-4	-	TRBJ2-5	-	TGTGCCAGCAGTTTCCACATCCAAGAGACCCAGTACTTC	CASSFHIQETQYF